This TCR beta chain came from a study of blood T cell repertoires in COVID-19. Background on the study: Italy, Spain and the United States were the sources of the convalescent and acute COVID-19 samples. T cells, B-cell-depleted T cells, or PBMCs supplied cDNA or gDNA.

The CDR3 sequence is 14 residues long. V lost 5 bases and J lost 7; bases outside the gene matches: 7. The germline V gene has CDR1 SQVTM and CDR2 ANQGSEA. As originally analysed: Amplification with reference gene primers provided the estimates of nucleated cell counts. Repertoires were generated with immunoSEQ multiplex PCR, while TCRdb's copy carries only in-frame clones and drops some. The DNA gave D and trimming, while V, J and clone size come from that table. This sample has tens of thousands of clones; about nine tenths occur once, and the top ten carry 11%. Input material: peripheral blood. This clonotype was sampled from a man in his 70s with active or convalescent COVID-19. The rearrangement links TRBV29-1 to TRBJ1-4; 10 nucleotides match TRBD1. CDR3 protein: CSVKPGQGIEKLFF. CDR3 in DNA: TGCAGCGTTAAGCCGGGACAGGGGATTGAAAAACTGTTTTTT. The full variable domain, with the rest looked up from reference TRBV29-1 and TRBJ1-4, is SAVISQKPSRDICQRGTSLTIQCQVDSQVTMMFWYRQQPGQSLTLIATANQGSEATYESGFVIDKFPISRPNLTFSTLTVSNMSPEDSSIYLCSVKPGQGIEKLFFGSGTQLSVL.